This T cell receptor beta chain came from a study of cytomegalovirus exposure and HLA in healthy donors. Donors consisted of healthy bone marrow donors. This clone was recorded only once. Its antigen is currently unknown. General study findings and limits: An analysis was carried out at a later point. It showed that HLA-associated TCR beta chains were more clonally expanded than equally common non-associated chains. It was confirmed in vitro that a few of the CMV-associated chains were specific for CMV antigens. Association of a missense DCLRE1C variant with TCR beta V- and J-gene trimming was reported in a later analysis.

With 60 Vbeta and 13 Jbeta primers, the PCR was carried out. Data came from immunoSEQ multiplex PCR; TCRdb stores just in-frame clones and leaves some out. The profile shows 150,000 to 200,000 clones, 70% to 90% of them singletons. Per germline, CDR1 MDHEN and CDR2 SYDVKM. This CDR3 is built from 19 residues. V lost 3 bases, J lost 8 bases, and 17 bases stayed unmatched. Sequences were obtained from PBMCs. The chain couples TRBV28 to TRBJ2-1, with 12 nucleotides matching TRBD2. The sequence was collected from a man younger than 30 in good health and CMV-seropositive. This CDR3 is CASSFAASGGAGRVYEQFF. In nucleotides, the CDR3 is TGTGCCAGCAGTTTTGCGGCTAGCGGGGGGGCGGGGAGAGTGTATGAGCAGTTCTTC.